This T cell receptor beta chain appears in the sequencing data of a study of glioma-infiltrating T cells. The study's findings and limits: Above-expected tissue-blood divergence occurred in all gliomas, most in low-grade ones.

This clonotype was seen a handful of times. Its antigen is undetermined. Using RNA template, CDR3s of TCR alpha and beta were amplified with iRepertoire arm-PCR. Tissue mRNA or PBMC total RNA, roughly 100-400 ng, went into one-step reverse transcription and amplification. Via MiXCR, TCRdb re-called the multiplex PCR reads, giving one row per CDR3 protein. The sample has some 130,000 distinct CDR3 sequences, around 25% seen once. Germline V lookup: CDR1 KGHDR, CDR2 SFDVKD. With V trimmed by 4 bases and J by 5 bases, 14 bases remained unmatched. The CDR3 runs to 18 residues. Sequencing used glioma tissue, nonneoplastic brain tissue, or PBMCs (not recorded which). This sequence was found in a human donor with low-grade glioma or glioblastoma, undergoing nonglioma brain surgery, or in good health (not recorded which). The chain carries TRBV24-1 and TRBJ2-5; TRBD2 matches at 11 bases. The CDR3, as DNA: TGTGCCACCAGTGACCCCACCGGACCGGGGACTAGCGGTGAGACCCAGTACTTC. Translation: CATSDPTGPGTSGETQYF.